The 32 T cell receptor beta chains below all came from one sample that was sequenced in a study of tumor-infiltrating lymphocytes in localized non-small cell lung cancer. Only in-frame clones appear in the TCRdb table, and some are missing; sequencing was by immunoSEQ multiplex PCR. Of about 13,000 clones listed, approximately 85% are singletons. Sequenced sample: lung tumor tissue. Receptor source: a human donor with non-small cell lung cancer.

This chain uses TRBV7-2 with TRBJ2-5; perhaps TRBD2 as D (6 bases). CDR1 is SGHTA and CDR2 is FQGNSA in the germline V gene. CDR3 length: 15 amino acids. V was pared by 1 base and J by 5 bases, with 14 bases between. In nucleotides, the CDR3 is TGTGCCAGCAGCTTAGATATAGCGGTGTGGGAGACCCAGTACTTC. This translates into CASSLDIAVWETQYF.

This clone was seen a handful of times. CDR3 in amino acids: CANSRGGKNTEAFF. CDR3 sequence (DNA): TGTGCCAACTCTCGGGGGGGAAAGAACACTGAAGCTTTCTTT. The J gene is TRBJ1-1, the V gene TRBV6-1; possibly TRBD1 for D (5 bases). Between the trimmed V and J ends, which lost 10 bases and 1 base, there was a span of 16 bases. This CDR3 spans 14 amino acids. Germline assignment: CDR1 MNHNS and CDR2 SASEGT.

V gene TRBV7-2 combines with J gene TRBJ1-1; 7 bases agree with TRBD1. Losses at the gene ends were 3 bases for V and 8 bases for J; bases not matched to a gene: 9. This CDR3 is 14 amino acids long. The germline CDR1 and CDR2 sequences are SGHTA and FQGNSA. CDR3 sequence: CASSFSIGTAEAFF. CDR3 nucleotide sequence: TGTGCCAGCAGCTTCTCTATCGGGACAGCCGAAGCTTTCTTT.

The chain links TRBV9 to TRBJ1-6; a weak D match, TRBD1 (6 bases). CDR1 and CDR2 from the germline V gene are SGDLS and YYNGEE. The CDR3 has 16 residues. Deletions cut 4 bases from V and 4 bases from J, with 15 bases between. The CDR3 here is CASSRGGLPYNSPLHF. The DNA for the CDR3 is TGTGCCAGCAGCCGAGGGGGATTGCCTTATAATTCACCCCTCCACTTT.

This rearrangement joins TRBV2 to TRBJ2-1; D is unclear. CDR3 length: 13 residues. Germline-derived CDR1 and CDR2 are SNHLY and FYNNEI. V was shortened by 8 bases and J by 0 bases, with 8 bases between the two germline ends. Written as DNA, the CDR3 is TGTGCCAGCGGTCAGGACTCCTACAATGAGCAGTTCTTC. This encodes CASGQDSYNEQFF.

The chain uses TRBV28 and TRBJ2-2; TRBD1 agrees at 8 bases. V shed 7 bases, J shed 4 bases, and the junction held 8 bases outside the gene matches. Germline V gene sequence: CDR1 MDHEN, CDR2 SYDVKM. The CDR3 length is 15 residues. The CDR3 sequence is CASTRRTGSTGELFF. In DNA, the CDR3 is TGTGCCAGCACCCGAAGGACAGGGAGCACCGGGGAGCTGTTTTTT.

This clone is labeled large. The V and J genes are TRBV28 and TRBJ1-5; a weak D match, TRBD1 (5 bases). V was pared by 5 bases and J by 5 bases, with 16 bases between. The CDR3 runs 15 residues. Germline V gene data show CDR1 as MDHEN and CDR2 as SYDVKM. In DNA form, the CDR3 reads TGTGCCAGCAGTCCCGAGGGACTCAGGCATCAGCCCCAGCATTTT. Translated, it gives CASSPEGLRHQPQHF.

The chain combines TRBV5-4 with TRBJ2-1; D not resolved. CDR1 and CDR2 from the germline V gene are SGHNT and YYREEE (reference sequence). The CDR3 loop spans 13 amino acids. The V end was cut by 0 bases, the J end by 3 bases, with 4 bases between. CDR3: CASSLGLYNEQFF. CDR3 sequence (DNA): TGTGCCAGCAGCTTGGGCCTCTACAATGAGCAGTTCTTC.

V gene TRBV6-1 combines with J gene TRBJ1-2, with D uncertain. Trimming cost V 0 bases and J 3 bases, with 11 bases left between them. The CDR3 is 15 residues long. Looked up from germline, CDR1 is MNHNS and CDR2 is SASEGT. CDR3 DNA: TGTGCCAGCAGTGAAGCGGTATCACGGTACTATGGCTACACCTTC. Protein: CASSEAVSRYYGYTF.

V usage is TRBV19 and J usage is TRBJ2-2, with 7 positions matching TRBD2. Germline V lookup: CDR1 LNHDA, CDR2 SQIVND (reference sequence). The CDR3 spans 12 residues. Unmatched junction bases numbered 6, after V lost 7 bases and J lost 10 bases. The CDR3: CASIGAGEELFF. As DNA, the CDR3 is TGTGCCAGTATCGGGGCGGGGGAGGAGCTGTTTTTT.

V gene TRBV4-3 combines with J gene TRBJ2-2; perhaps TRBD1 as D (5 bases). CDR3 length equals 15 residues. V was pared by 2 bases and J by 0 bases, with 7 bases between. Per germline, CDR1 LGHNA and CDR2 YSLEER. The CDR3 is CASSQLTANTGELFF. DNA for the CDR3: TGCGCCAGCAGCCAACTGACAGCGAACACCGGGGAGCTGTTTTTT.

The table lists this clone with a few counts. The V gene is TRBV27, the J gene TRBJ1-5, with D tentatively TRBD1 (5 bases). The CDR3 loop spans 15 amino acids. Trimming stripped 1 base from V and 1 base from J, with 8 bases between. The germline gives CDR1 MNHEY, CDR2 SMNVEV (reference sequence). CDR3 region: CASSLYYRSNQPQHF. The CDR3 DNA follows: TGTGCCAGCAGTTTATACTACAGGAGCAATCAGCCCCAGCATTTT.

In its sample, this clone was seen a few times. The chain uses TRBV27 and TRBJ1-4, with TRBD1 identical over 7 bases. The germline V gene has CDR1 MNHEY and CDR2 SMNVEV (reference sequence). Trimming took 9 bases from V and 7 from J; bases not matched to a gene: 11. The CDR3 extends over 14 amino acids. This CDR3 reads CASGNRGGFEKLFF. The DNA for the CDR3 is TGTGCCAGTGGTAACAGGGGCGGCTTTGAAAAACTGTTTTTT.

This rearrangement joins TRBV18 to TRBJ2-7; 9 bases are a match to TRBD1. The CDR3 extends over 18 amino acids. Germline CDR1 KGHSH, CDR2 LQKENI. The J segment lost 1 base and the V segment lost 2 bases, leaving 12 bases of the junction unmatched. For the CDR3, the DNA is TGTGCCAGCTCACCAGCGGGGCTAGGGACAGGGAGTTCCTACGAGCAGTACTTC. The encoded protein is CASSPAGLGTGSSYEQYF.

J is TRBJ2-2 and V is TRBV18; D not resolved. The germline CDR1 and CDR2 sequences are KGHSH and LQKENI. Trimming shortened V by 5 bases and J by 1 base, and 5 bases separated the two germline ends. CDR3 size: 13 residues. The CDR3 sequence is CASSLQNTGELFF. The CDR3 nucleotides are TGTGCCAGCTCATTACAGAACACCGGGGAGCTGTTTTTT. The full variable domain, rest sourced from reference TRBV18 and TRBJ2-2, is NAGVMQNPRHLVRRRGQEARLRCSPMKGHSHVYWYRQLPEEGLKFMVYLQKENIIDESGMPKERFSAEFPKEGPSILRIQQVVRGDSAAYFCASSLQNTGELFFGEGSRLTVL.

Only one count was recorded for this clone. This chain's CDR3 is CASSPAAGNTIYF. CDR3 bases: TGTGCCTCCTCGCCGGCAGCTGGAAACACCATATATTTT. The J gene is TRBJ1-3, the V gene TRBV30; D gene unclear. Trimming removed 7 bases from V and 2 bases from J, with 12 bases in between. Germline CDR1 GTSNPN, CDR2 SVGIG (reference sequence). This CDR3 contains 13 residues. Together with reference TRBV30 and TRBJ1-3, the CDR3 gives the full variable domain: SQTIHQWPATLVQPVGSPLSLECTVEGTSNPNLYWYRQAAGRGLQLLFYSVGIGQISSEVPQNLSASRPQDRQFILSSKKLLLSDSGFYLCASSPAAGNTIYFGEGSWLTVV.

The chain uses TRBV5-1 and TRBJ2-5; possible D gene TRBD2, 5 bases. This CDR3 has 12 residues. The V end lost 0 bases, the J end lost 5 bases, and 5 bases lay between the germline ends. Germline V gene lookup returns CDR1 SGHRS and CDR2 YFSETQ. The CDR3: CASSLAGETQYF. The DNA for the CDR3 is TGCGCCAGCAGCTTGGCGGGGGAGACCCAGTACTTC. The whole variable domain, remainder taken from reference TRBV5-1 and TRBJ2-5, is KAGVTQTPRYLIKTRGQQVTLSCSPISGHRSVSWYQQTPGQGLQFLFEYFSETQRNKGNFPGRFSGRQFSNSRSEMNVSTLELGDSALYLCASSLAGETQYFGPGTRLLVL.

The CDR3 DNA sequence: TGTGCCAGCAGTTTCGACAGGCGCTCCTACGAGCAGTACTTC. Protein product: CASSFDRRSYEQYF. The chain carries TRBV27 and TRBJ2-7, with a possible D match to TRBD1 (6 bases). Between the trimmed V and J ends, which lost 3 bases and 0 bases, there was a span of 9 bases. The CDR3 sequence is 14 residues long. Germline V gives CDR1 MNHEY, CDR2 SMNVEV (reference sequence).

The chain joins TRBV7-9 to TRBJ2-5, with 7 nucleotides matching TRBD1. The CDR3 consists of 19 residues. Germline CDR1 reads SEHNR; CDR2 reads FQNEAQ (reference sequence). V dropped 5 bases and J dropped 4; count of bases not matched to a gene: 22. CDR3 loop: CASSLLRQGRSPKLETQYF. CDR3 DNA: TGTGCCAGCAGCCTATTGAGACAGGGTCGTTCACCTAAGCTAGAGACCCAGTACTTC.

This chain links TRBV19 with TRBJ2-3; tentative D call: TRBD1 (5 bases). Looked up from germline, CDR1 is LNHDA and CDR2 is SQIVND (reference sequence). Trimming stripped 7 bases from V and 2 bases from J, with 10 bases between. The CDR3 length is 13 residues. CDR3 DNA: TGTGCCAGTACGACTGGACACACAGATACGCAGTATTTT. Protein sequence: CASTTGHTDTQYF.

The gene calls are TRBV6-5 and TRBJ1-2, with D tentatively TRBD1 (5 bases). CDR3 length: 13 amino acids. Trimming shortened V by 4 bases and J by 3 bases, and 9 bases separated the two germline ends. In germline, CDR1 is MNHEY, CDR2 SVGAGI. The CDR3 is CASSLGLYYGYTF. DNA of the CDR3: TGTGCCAGCAGTTTGGGACTGTACTATGGCTACACCTTC.

Only a few counts were recorded for this clone. This chain joins TRBV10-1 and TRBJ1-1, with no clear D. Trimming stripped 5 bases from V and 4 bases from J, with 8 bases between. CDR3 size: 12 residues. The germline CDR1 and CDR2 sequences are WNHNN and SYGVQD (reference sequence). CDR3 DNA sequence: TGCGCCAGCAGTCGCAGCGGCACTGAAGCTTTCTTT. It yields the protein CASSRSGTEAFF.

This chain links TRBV28 with TRBJ1-2; 9 positions agree with TRBD1. This CDR3 is built from 15 residues. After removal of 5 bases from V and 1 base from J, the junction contained 5 bases not matched to a gene. CDR1 is MDHEN and CDR2 is SYDVKM in the germline V gene. CDR3 sequence reads: CASSVNRGRNYGYTF. CDR3 in DNA: TGTGCCAGCAGTGTGAACAGGGGGCGTAACTATGGCTACACCTTC.

The genes are TRBV9 and TRBJ1-1; TRBD1 matches 8 bases. This CDR3 has 14 residues. Trimming at V came to 1 base and at J to 4 bases, leaving 3 bases not matched to a gene. Germline V gene lookup returns CDR1 SGDLS and CDR2 YYNGEE. In DNA form, the CDR3 reads TGTGCCAGCAGCGTAATGACAGGGGTCACTGAAGCTTTCTTT. It is translated as CASSVMTGVTEAFF.

This clone is judged medium-sized. This chain uses TRBV4-2 with TRBJ2-7; a weak D match, TRBD2 (5 bases). The CDR3 consists of 15 residues. Between the trimmed V and J ends, which lost 0 bases and 6 bases, there was a span of 15 bases. Germline V CDR1 and CDR2: LGHNA, YNFKEQ. This CDR3 is CASSQDASDLREQYF. The CDR3 bases are TGTGCCAGCAGCCAAGATGCCTCGGACTTACGCGAGCAGTACTTC.

J is TRBJ1-1 and V is TRBV30; possible D gene TRBD1, 5 bases. V was cut by 8 bases and J by 1 base, with 11 bases left in between. CDR3 size: 12 residues. Germline V CDR1 and CDR2: GTSNPN, SVGIG (reference sequence). Written as DNA, the CDR3 is TGTGCCAGCTATGGGGCGAACACTGAAGCTTTCTTT. It is translated as CASYGANTEAFF.

This sequence joins TRBV19 and TRBJ1-5; 7 bases align to TRBD1. Per the germline V gene, CDR1 is LNHDA and CDR2 is SQIVND (reference sequence). Trimming at V came to 5 bases and at J to 5 bases, leaving 6 bases not matched to a gene. The CDR3 is made up of 14 amino acids. The CDR3 is CASSLWDSDQPQHF. CDR3 coding DNA: TGTGCCAGTAGTTTGTGGGACAGTGATCAGCCCCAGCATTTT.

The V and J genes are TRBV19 and TRBJ1-5; no definite D call. The V gene lost 1 base and the J gene lost 5 bases, with 9 bases spanning the gap. The CDR3 runs to 14 residues. The V gene's germline CDR1 is LNHDA and CDR2 SQIVND (reference sequence). For the CDR3, the DNA is TGTGCCAGTAGTATAGTTAACAGCGATCAGCCCCAGCATTTT. It specifies CASSIVNSDQPQHF.

The CDR3 sequence: CASKSTGVLGEQYF. The CDR3 bases are TGTGCCAGCAAATCGACAGGGGTGCTGGGCGAGCAGTACTTC. The V and J genes are TRBV27 and TRBJ2-7; 8 bases are shared with TRBD1. Trimming cost V 7 bases and J 6 bases; bases outside gene matches: 11. This CDR3 contains 14 residues. From germline, CDR1 is MNHEY and CDR2 SMNVEV (reference sequence).

The gene calls are TRBV7-9 and TRBJ1-2; 9 positions match TRBD1. In germline, CDR1 is SEHNR, CDR2 FQNEAQ (reference sequence). V was clipped by 5 bases and J by 5 bases; unmatched bases: 18. The CDR3 contains 18 residues. CDR3 loop: CASSRVGTGNPLRYGYTF. DNA of the CDR3: TGTGCCAGCAGCCGAGTTGGGACAGGGAACCCCCTGAGATATGGCTACACCTTC. Full variable domain (remainder filled in from reference TRBV7-9 and TRBJ1-2): DTGVSQNPRHKITKRGQNVTFRCDPISEHNRLYWYRQTLGQGPEFLTYFQNEAQLEKSRLLSDRFSAERPKGSFSTLEIQRTEQGDSAMYLCASSRVGTGNPLRYGYTFGSGTRLTVV.

The chain couples TRBV6-5 to TRBJ2-7, with D unclear. CDR3 length: 12 amino acids. Trimming took 4 bases from V and 3 from J, leaving 7 bases between them. Looked up from germline, CDR1 is MNHEY and CDR2 is SVGAGI. For the CDR3, the DNA is TGTGCCAGCAGTTCCGGAAACTACGAGCAGTACTTC. Translated: CASSSGNYEQYF.

The gene calls are TRBV19 and TRBJ1-2; D is unclear. The germline gives CDR1 LNHDA, CDR2 SQIVND (reference sequence). The ends were cut back, 3 bases at V and 12 bases at J, with 11 bases in the middle. The CDR3 has 11 amino acids. The CDR3 nucleotides are TGTGCCAGTAGTATGGCCGGTCGACACACCTTC. This encodes CASSMAGRHTF.